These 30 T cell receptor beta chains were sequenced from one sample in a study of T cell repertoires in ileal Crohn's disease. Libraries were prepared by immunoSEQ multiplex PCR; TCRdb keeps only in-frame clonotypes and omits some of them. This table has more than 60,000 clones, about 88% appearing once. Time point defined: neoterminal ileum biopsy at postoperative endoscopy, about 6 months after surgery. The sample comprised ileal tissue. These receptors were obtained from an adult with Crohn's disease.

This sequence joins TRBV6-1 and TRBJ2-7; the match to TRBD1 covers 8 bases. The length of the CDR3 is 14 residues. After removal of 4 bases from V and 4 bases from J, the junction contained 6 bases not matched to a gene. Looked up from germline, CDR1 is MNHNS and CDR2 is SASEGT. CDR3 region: CASSGRDRPYEQYV. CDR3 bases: TGTGCCAGCAGTGGGAGGGACAGGCCATACGAGCAGTACGTC.

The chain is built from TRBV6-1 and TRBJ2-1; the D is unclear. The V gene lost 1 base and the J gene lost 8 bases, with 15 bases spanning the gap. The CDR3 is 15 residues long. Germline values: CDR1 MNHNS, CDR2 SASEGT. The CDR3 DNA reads TGTGCCAGCAGTGAAGGTTTCAACGTAGCCGATGAGCAGTTCTTC. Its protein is CASSEGFNVADEQFF.

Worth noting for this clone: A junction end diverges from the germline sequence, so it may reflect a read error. This chain's CDR3 is CASSARFLGQTSF. The DNA for the CDR3 is TGTGCCAGCAGCGCCCGATTCCTGGGCCAGACCTCCTTC. The V gene is TRBV7-2, the J gene TRBJ1-2; D uncertain. CDR3 length: 13 residues. Germline CDR1 and CDR2: SGHTA and FQGNSA.

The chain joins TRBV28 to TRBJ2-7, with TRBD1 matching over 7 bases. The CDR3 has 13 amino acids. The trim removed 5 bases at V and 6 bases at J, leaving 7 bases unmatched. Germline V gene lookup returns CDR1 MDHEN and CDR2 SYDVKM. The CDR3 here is CASSQGQVFEQYF. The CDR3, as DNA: TGTGCCAGCAGTCAAGGACAGGTGTTCGAGCAGTACTTC.

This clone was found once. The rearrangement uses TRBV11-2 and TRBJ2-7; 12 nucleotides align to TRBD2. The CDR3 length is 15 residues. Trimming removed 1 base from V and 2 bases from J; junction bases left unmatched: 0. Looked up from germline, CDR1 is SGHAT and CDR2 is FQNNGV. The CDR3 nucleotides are TGTGCCAGCAGCTTAGGACTAGCGGGGGCCTACGAGCAGTACGTC. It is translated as CASSLGLAGAYEQYV.

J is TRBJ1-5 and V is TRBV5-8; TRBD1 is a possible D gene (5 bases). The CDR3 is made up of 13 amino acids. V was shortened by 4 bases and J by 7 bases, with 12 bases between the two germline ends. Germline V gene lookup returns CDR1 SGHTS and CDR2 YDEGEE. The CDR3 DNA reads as TGTGCCAGCAGCGATGGGGGGAGGCAGCCCCAGCATTTT. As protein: CASSDGGRQPQHF.

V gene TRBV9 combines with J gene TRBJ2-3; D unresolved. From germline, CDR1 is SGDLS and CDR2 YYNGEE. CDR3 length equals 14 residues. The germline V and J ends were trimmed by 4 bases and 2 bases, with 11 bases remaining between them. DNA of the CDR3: TGTGCCAGCAGCCCCAGTATTGTCACAGATACGCAGTATTTT. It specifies CASSPSIVTDTQYF.

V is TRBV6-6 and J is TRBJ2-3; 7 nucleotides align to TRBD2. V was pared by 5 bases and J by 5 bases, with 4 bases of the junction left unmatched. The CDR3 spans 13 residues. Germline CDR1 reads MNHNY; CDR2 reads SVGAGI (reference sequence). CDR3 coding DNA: TGTGCCAGCAGTAGCGGGGCGAGAGATACGCAGTATTTT. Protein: CASSSGARDTQYF.

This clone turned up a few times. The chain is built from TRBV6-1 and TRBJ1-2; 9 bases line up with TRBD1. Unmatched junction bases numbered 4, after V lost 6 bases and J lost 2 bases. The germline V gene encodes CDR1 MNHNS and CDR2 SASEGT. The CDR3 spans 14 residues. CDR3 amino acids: CASSSQGANYGYTF. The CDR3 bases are TGTGCCAGCAGCTCACAGGGGGCGAACTATGGCTACACCTTC.

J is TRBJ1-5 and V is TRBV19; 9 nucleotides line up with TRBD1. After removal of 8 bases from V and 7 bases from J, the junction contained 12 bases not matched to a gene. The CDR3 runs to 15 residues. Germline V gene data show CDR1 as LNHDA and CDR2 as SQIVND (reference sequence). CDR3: CASYSPTGGRQPQHF. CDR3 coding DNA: TGTGCCAGTTATTCCCCGACAGGGGGTAGGCAGCCCCAGCATTTT. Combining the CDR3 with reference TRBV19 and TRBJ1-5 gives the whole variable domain DGGITQSPKYLFRKEGQNVTLSCEQNLNHDAMYWYRQDPGQGLRLIYYSQIVNDFQKGDIAEGYSVSREKKESFPLTVTSAQKNPTAFYLCASYSPTGGRQPQHFGDGTRLSIL.

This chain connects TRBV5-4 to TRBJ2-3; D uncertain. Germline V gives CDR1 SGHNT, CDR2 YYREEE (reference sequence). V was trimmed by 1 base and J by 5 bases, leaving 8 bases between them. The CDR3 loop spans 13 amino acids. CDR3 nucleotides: TGTGCCAGCAGCTTGACCCGAGGAGATACGCAGTATTTT. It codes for CASSLTRGDTQYF.

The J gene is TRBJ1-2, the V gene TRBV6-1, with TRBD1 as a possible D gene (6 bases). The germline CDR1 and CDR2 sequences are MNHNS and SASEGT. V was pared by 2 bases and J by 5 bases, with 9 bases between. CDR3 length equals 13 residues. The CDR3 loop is CASSELGTYGYTF. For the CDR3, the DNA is TGTGCCAGCAGTGAACTCGGGACATATGGCTACACCTTC.

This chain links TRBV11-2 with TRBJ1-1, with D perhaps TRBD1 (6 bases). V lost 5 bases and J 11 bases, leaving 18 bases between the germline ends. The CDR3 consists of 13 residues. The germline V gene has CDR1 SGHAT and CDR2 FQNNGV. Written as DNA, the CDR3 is TGTGCCAGCAGCCAATCGCAGGGGTTGGTCGCTTTCTTT. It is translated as CASSQSQGLVAFF.

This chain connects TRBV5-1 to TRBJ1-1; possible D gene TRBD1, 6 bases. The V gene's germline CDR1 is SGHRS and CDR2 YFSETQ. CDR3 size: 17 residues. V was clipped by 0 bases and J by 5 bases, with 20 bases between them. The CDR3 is CASSLGLLEVRGTEAFF. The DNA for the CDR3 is TGCGCCAGCAGCTTGGGTCTCTTAGAGGTTAGGGGGACTGAAGCTTTCTTT.

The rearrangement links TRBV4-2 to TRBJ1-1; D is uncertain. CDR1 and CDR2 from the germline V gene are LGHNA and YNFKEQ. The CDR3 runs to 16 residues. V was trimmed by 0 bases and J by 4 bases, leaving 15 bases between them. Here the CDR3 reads CASSQDDEGHRTEAFF. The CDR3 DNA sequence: TGTGCCAGCAGCCAAGATGACGAGGGTCATCGCACTGAAGCTTTCTTT.

The CDR3 DNA follows: TGTGCCTGGGTGCCGTGGGACAGGGGTCAGGGGGAGCAGTACTTC. Its translation: CAWVPWDRGQGEQYF. The chain carries TRBV30 and TRBJ2-7; 10 nucleotides agree with TRBD1. The trim removed 5 bases at V and 7 bases at J, leaving 14 bases unmatched. Germline values: CDR1 GTSNPN, CDR2 SVGIG (reference sequence). This CDR3 spans 15 amino acids.

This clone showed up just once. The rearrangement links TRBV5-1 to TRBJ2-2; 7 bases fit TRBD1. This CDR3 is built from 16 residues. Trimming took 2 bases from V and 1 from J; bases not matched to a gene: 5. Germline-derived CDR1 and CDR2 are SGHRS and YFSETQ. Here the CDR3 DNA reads TGCGCCAGCAGCTTACAGGGGCGTCGGAACACCGGGGAGCTGTTTTTT. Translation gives CASSLQGRRNTGELFF.

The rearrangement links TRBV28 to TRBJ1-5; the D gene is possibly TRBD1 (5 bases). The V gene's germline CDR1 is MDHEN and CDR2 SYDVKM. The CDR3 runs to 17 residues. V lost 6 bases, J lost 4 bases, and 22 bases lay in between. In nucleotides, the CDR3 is TGTGCCAGCAGAGATCGCGCGGGGCCTCAATTAAATCAGCCCCAGCATTTT. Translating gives CASRDRAGPQLNQPQHF.

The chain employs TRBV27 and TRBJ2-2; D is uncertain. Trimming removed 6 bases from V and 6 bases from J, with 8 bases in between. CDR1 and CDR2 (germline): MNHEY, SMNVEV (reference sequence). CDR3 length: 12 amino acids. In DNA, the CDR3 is TGTGCCAGCAGACCCGGAGCCGGGGAGCTGTTTTTT. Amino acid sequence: CASRPGAGELFF.

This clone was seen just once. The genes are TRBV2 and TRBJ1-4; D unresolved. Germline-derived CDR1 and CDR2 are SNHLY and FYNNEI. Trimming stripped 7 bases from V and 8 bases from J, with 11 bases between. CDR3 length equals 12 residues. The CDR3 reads CASNPYREKLFF. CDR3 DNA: TGTGCCAGCAACCCCTACAGAGAAAAACTGTTTTTT. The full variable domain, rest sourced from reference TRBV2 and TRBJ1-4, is EPEVTQTPSHQVTQMGQEVILRCVPISNHLYFYWYRQILGQKVEFLVSFYNNEISEKSEIFDDQFSVERPDGSNFTLKIRSTKLEDSAMYFCASNPYREKLFFGSGTQLSVL.

The CDR3 DNA reads as TGCGCCAGCAGTCGGCCCCGGGCGGGAAGCTATGGCTACACCTTC. Translation gives CASSRPRAGSYGYTF. This chain uses TRBV23-1 with TRBJ1-2, with D uncertain. TRBV23-1 is an open reading frame whose function is uncertain. This CDR3 region has 15 residues. Trimming took off 4 bases at V and 4 bases at J, with 16 bases between the two ends.

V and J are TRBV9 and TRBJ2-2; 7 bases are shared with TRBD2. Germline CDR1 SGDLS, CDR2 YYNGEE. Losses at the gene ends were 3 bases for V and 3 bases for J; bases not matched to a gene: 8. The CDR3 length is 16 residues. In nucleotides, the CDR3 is TGTGCCAGCAGCGGCTGGGGGGGGACCTACACCGGGGAGCTGTTTTTT. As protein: CASSGWGGTYTGELFF.

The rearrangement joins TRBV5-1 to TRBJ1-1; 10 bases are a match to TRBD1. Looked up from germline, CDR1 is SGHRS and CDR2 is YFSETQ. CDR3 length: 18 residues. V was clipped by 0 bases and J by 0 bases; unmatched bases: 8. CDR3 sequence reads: CASSLAGQGGYLNTEAFF. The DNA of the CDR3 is TGCGCCAGCAGCTTGGCAGGACAGGGGGGTTACTTGAACACTGAAGCTTTCTTT.

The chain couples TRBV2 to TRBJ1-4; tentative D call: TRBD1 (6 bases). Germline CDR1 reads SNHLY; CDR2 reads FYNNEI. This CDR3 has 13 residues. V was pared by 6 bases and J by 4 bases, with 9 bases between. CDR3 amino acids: CASRQQGNEKLFF. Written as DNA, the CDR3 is TGTGCCAGCAGGCAACAGGGTAATGAAAAACTGTTTTTT.

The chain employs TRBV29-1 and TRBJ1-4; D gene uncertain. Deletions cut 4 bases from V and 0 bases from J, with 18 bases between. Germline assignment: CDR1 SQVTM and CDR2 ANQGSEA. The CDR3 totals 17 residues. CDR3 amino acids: CSVVRAEAKATNEKLFF. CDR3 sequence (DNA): TGCAGCGTTGTGAGGGCAGAAGCCAAGGCAACTAATGAAAAACTGTTTTTT. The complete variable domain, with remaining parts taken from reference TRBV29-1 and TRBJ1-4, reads SAVISQKPSRDICQRGTSLTIQCQVDSQVTMMFWYRQQPGQSLTLIATANQGSEATYESGFVIDKFPISRPNLTFSTLTVSNMSPEDSSIYLCSVVRAEAKATNEKLFFGSGTQLSVL.

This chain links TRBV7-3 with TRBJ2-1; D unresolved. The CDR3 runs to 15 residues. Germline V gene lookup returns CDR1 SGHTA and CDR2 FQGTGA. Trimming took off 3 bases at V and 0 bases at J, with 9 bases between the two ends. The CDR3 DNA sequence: TGTGCCAGCAGCTTGGGCCCAAGCTCCTACAATGAGCAGTTCTTC. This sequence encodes CASSLGPSSYNEQFF. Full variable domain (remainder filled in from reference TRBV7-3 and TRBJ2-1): GAGVSQTPSNKVTEKGKYVELRCDPISGHTALYWYRQSLGQGPEFLIYFQGTGAADDSGLPNDRFFAVRPEGSVSTLKIQRTERGDSAVYLCASSLGPSSYNEQFFGPGTRLTVL.

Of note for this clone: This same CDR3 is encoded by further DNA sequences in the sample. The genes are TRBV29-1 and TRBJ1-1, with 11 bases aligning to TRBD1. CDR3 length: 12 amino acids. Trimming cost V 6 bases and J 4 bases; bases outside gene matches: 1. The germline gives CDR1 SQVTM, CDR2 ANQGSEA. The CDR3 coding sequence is TGCAGCGTGGGACAGGGGGGCACTGAAGCTTTCTTT. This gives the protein CSVGQGGTEAFF. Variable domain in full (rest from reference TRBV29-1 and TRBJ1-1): SAVISQKPSRDICQRGTSLTIQCQVDSQVTMMFWYRQQPGQSLTLIATANQGSEATYESGFVIDKFPISRPNLTFSTLTVSNMSPEDSSIYLCSVGQGGTEAFFGQGTRLTVV.

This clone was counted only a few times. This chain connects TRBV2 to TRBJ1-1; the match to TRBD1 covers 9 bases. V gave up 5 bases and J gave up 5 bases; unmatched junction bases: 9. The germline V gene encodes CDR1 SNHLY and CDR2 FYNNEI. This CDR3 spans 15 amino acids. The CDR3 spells CASSQYGQGLTEAFF. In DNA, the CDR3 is TGTGCCAGCAGTCAATACGGACAGGGGTTGACTGAAGCTTTCTTT.

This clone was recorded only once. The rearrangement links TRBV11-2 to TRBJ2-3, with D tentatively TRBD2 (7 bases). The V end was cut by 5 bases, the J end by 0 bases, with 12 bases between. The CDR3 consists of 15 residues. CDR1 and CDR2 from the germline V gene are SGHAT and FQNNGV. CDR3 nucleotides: TGTGCCAGCAGCCGAGGGGGGGCGAGCACAGATACGCAGTATTTT. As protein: CASSRGGASTDTQYF.

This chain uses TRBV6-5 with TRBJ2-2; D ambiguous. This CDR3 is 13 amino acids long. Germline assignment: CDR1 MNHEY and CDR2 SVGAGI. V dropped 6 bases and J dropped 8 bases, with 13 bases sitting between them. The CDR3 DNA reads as TGTGCCAGCAGCCCAACTTTCGAGGGGGAGCTGTTTTTT. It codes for CASSPTFEGELFF.